Below, 18 T cell receptor beta chains from the same sample are listed, as sequenced in a study of OX40 agonist ivuxolimab in advanced cancers. The protocol was immunoSEQ multiplex PCR, while the TCRdb copy is restricted to in-frame clones and leaves out a portion. The repertoire includes 55,000 or so clones, more than 70% of them detected once, and 5.5% to 8% sits in the top ten. The material was CD4+ or CD8+ T cells sorted from blood, obtained in a trial of the OX40 agonist ivuxolimab. These receptors were obtained from an adult with an advanced solid tumor such as melanoma, head and neck, liver or kidney cancer.

The chain combines TRBV5-1 with TRBJ2-1, with 13 bases identical to TRBD2. Germline lookup yields CDR1 SGHRS and CDR2 YFSETQ. This CDR3 is built from 15 residues. The trim removed 4 bases at V and 10 bases at J, leaving 8 bases unmatched. The CDR3 DNA is TGCGCCAGCAGCCGGGGACTAGCGGGATTAGGAGAGCAGTTCTTC. Its protein product is CASSRGLAGLGEQFF.

CDR3 DNA: TGCGCCAGCAGCTTGGATACTGAGCAGTTCTTC. As protein: CASSLDTEQFF. The chain joins TRBV5-1 to TRBJ2-1, with D unclear. Germline loops: CDR1 SGHRS, CDR2 YFSETQ. Trimming left V 0 bases short and J 9 bases short, with 4 bases between. The CDR3 is 11 residues long.

This chain joins TRBV7-2 and TRBJ1-1, with D tentatively TRBD1 (5 bases). Trimming removed 5 bases from V and 4 bases from J, with 20 bases in between. From germline, CDR1 is SGHTA and CDR2 FQGNSA. The CDR3 is 16 residues long. The CDR3: CASSRLWGGIPTEAFF. The CDR3 coding sequence is TGTGCCAGCAGCCGTCTCTGGGGGGGAATCCCCACTGAAGCTTTCTTT.

The chain couples TRBV14 to TRBJ1-1; D gene ambiguous. This CDR3 contains 13 residues. Between the trimmed V and J ends, which lost 5 bases and 4 bases, there was a span of 11 bases. From germline, CDR1 is SGHDN and CDR2 FVKESK. The CDR3 protein is CASSAPRGTEAFF. The CDR3 DNA reads as TGTGCCAGCAGCGCACCTCGGGGCACTGAAGCTTTCTTT.

The rearrangement links TRBV5-8 to TRBJ2-3; 8 bases are shared with TRBD2. CDR3 length: 16 amino acids. V lost 0 bases, J lost 1 base, and 4 bases stayed unmatched. The germline V gene has CDR1 SGHTS and CDR2 YDEGEE. The CDR3 reads CASSLGGLGGTDTQYF. DNA for the CDR3: TGTGCCAGCAGCTTGGGGGGACTAGGAGGCACAGATACGCAGTATTTT.

The chain carries TRBV15 and TRBJ2-1, with TRBD1 as a possible D gene (6 bases). V lost 0 bases and J 4 bases, leaving 16 bases between the germline ends. This CDR3 is built from 17 residues. Germline-derived CDR1 and CDR2 are LNHNV and YYDKDF (reference sequence). This CDR3 is CATSRDRSDRRYNEQFF. As DNA, the CDR3 is TGTGCCACCAGCAGAGATAGATCGGACAGAAGGTACAATGAGCAGTTCTTC. The full variable domain, rest sourced from reference TRBV15 and TRBJ2-1, is DAMVIQNPRYQVTQFGKPVTLSCSQTLNHNVMYWYQQKSSQAPKLLFHYYDKDFNNEADTPDNFQSRRPNTSFCFLDIRSPGLGDTAMYLCATSRDRSDRRYNEQFFGPGTRLTVL.

The chain combines TRBV7-2 with TRBJ1-2; 9 nucleotides match TRBD1. The germline CDR1 and CDR2 sequences are SGHTA and FQGNSA. After removal of 4 bases from V and 7 bases from J, the junction contained 4 bases not matched to a gene. The CDR3 is made up of 13 amino acids. The CDR3 DNA follows: TGTGCCAGCAGCTCAGGGACAGGGCTTGGCTACACCTTC. The encoded protein is CASSSGTGLGYTF.

The chain is built from TRBV4-2 and TRBJ1-1, with 7 bases lining up with TRBD1. The CDR3 loop spans 16 amino acids. With 1 base clipped from V and 3 bases from J, the junction kept 8 bases outside the gene matches. Germline values: CDR1 LGHNA, CDR2 YNFKEQ. The DNA for the CDR3 is TGTGCCAGCAGCCAAGTGGGGACAGCAGCCTACACTGAAGCTTTCTTT. It translates to CASSQVGTAAYTEAFF.

V is TRBV28 and J is TRBJ2-2, with TRBD2 matching over 10 bases. V lost 3 bases, J lost 7 bases, and 8 bases stayed unmatched. The germline gives CDR1 MDHEN, CDR2 SYDVKM. The CDR3 loop spans 16 amino acids. The CDR3 sequence: CASSFPAAGGGGELFF. The CDR3 bases are TGTGCCAGCAGTTTTCCGGCAGCGGGAGGGGGCGGGGAGCTGTTTTTT.

V usage is TRBV6-5 and J usage is TRBJ2-1; D possibly corresponds to TRBD2 (6 bases). Per germline, CDR1 MNHEY and CDR2 SVGAGI. The CDR3 has 14 amino acids. V was shortened by 6 bases and J by 2 bases, with 11 bases between the two germline ends. The CDR3 DNA sequence: TGTGCCAGCAGCAAAGCGGGTGCCTACAATGAGCAGTTCTTC. This encodes CASSKAGAYNEQFF.

The chain carries TRBV6-5 and TRBJ2-7; TRBD2 aligns across 13 bases. CDR1 and CDR2 from the germline V gene are MNHEY and SVGAGI. The CDR3 contains 13 residues. Trimming cost V 11 bases and J 5 bases; bases outside gene matches: 6. CDR3 coding DNA: TGTGCCGTCTCGACTAGCGGGAGGCACGAGCAGTACTTC. It specifies CAVSTSGRHEQYF.

J is TRBJ2-2 and V is TRBV19, with unresolved D. V lost 7 bases and J lost 0, with 12 bases in between. Per germline, CDR1 LNHDA and CDR2 SQIVND (reference sequence). This CDR3 contains 15 residues. CDR3 sequence: CASIHHPANTGELFF. The CDR3 DNA follows: TGTGCCAGTATCCACCACCCTGCGAACACCGGGGAGCTGTTTTTT.

In DNA form, the CDR3 reads TGTGCCAGCAGCTTAGCGAGTCTAGCCAGCACAGATACGCAGTATTTT. This codes for CASSLASLASTDTQYF. The chain links TRBV7-9 to TRBJ2-3, with TRBD2 as a possible D gene (5 bases). Between the trimmed V and J ends, which lost 0 bases and 0 bases, there was a span of 10 bases. Germline V gives CDR1 SEHNR, CDR2 FQNEAQ (reference sequence). The CDR3 is 16 amino acids.

The chain joins TRBV7-8 to TRBJ2-7; 9 nucleotides line up with TRBD1. J gave up 6 bases and V 1 base, and 4 bases lay outside the gene matches. Germline assignment: CDR1 SGHVS and CDR2 FQNEAQ. The CDR3 has 14 residues. DNA of the CDR3: TGTGCCAGCAGCTTAGACGGACAGGGGATCGAGCAGTACTTC. This codes for CASSLDGQGIEQYF.

The genes are TRBV7-3 and TRBJ2-6; D remains unclear. In germline, CDR1 is SGHTA, CDR2 FQGTGA. With 6 bases removed from V and 1 base from J, the gap between germline ends came to 19 bases. The CDR3 consists of 18 residues. The CDR3 spells CASSPASLVGSGANVLTF. CDR3 bases: TGTGCCAGCAGTCCCGCCTCTCTCGTGGGATCTGGGGCCAACGTCCTGACTTTC.

The chain combines TRBV6-5 with TRBJ2-7; TRBD2 matches at 7 bases. Germline lookup yields CDR1 MNHEY and CDR2 SVGAGI. The CDR3 has 14 amino acids. The junction had 5 bases not matched to a gene; V was cut back by 0 bases and J by 6 bases. CDR3 region: CASSYSALAAEQYF. CDR3 DNA: TGTGCCAGCAGTTACTCGGCGCTAGCGGCCGAGCAGTACTTC.

CDR3 DNA sequence: TGCAGCGTCGTCCTCGGAGGCACCGGGGAGCTGTTTTTT. As protein: CSVVLGGTGELFF. The rearrangement joins TRBV29-1 to TRBJ2-2; D may be TRBD2 (5 bases). Trimming left V 6 bases short and J 4 bases short, with 12 bases between. The CDR3 is 13 residues long. The germline gives CDR1 SQVTM, CDR2 ANQGSEA.

The chain couples TRBV11-2 to TRBJ1-2; TRBD1 might be the D (5 bases). V was shortened by 3 bases and J by 8 bases, with 13 bases between the two germline ends. The CDR3 is 13 amino acids. Germline loops: CDR1 SGHAT, CDR2 FQNNGV. CDR3 bases: TGTGCCAGCAGCTTGGGCAGGGATCGCGGCTACACCTTC. It encodes CASSLGRDRGYTF.